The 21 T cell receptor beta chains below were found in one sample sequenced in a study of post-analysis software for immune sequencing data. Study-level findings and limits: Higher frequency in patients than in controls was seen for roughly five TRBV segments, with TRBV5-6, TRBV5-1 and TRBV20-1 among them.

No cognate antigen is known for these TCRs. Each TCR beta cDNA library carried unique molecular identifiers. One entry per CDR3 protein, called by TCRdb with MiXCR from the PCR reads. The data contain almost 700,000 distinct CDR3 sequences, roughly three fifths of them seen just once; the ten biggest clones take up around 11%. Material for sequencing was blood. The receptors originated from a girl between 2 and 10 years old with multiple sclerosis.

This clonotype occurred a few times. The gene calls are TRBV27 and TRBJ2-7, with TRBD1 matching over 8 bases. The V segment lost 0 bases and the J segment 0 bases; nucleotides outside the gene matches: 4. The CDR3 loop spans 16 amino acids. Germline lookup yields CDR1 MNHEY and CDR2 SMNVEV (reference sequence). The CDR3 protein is CASSLSTGVSSYEQYF. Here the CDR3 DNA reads TGTGCCAGCAGTTTATCGACAGGGGTCAGCTCCTACGAGCAGTACTTC.

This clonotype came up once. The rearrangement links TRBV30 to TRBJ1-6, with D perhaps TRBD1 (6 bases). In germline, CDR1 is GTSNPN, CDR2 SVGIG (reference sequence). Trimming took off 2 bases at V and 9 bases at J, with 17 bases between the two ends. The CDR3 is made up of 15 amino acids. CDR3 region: CAWSWSRGGSSPLHF. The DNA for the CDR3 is TGTGCCTGGAGTTGGTCAAGGGGGGGGAGTTCACCCCTCCACTTT.

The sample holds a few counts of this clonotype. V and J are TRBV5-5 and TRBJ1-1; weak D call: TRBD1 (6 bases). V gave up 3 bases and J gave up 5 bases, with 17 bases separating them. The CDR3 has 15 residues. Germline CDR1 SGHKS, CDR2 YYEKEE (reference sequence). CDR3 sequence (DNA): TGTGCCAGCAGCTGGGGGACACAGGGATGGACTGAAGCTTTCTTT. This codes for CASSWGTQGWTEAFF.

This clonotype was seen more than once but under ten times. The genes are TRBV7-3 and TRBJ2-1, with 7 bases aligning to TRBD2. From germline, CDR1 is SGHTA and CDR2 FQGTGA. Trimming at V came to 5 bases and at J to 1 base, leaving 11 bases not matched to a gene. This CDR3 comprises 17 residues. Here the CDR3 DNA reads TGTGCCAGCAGCGAAAGACTAGCTTACAATTCCTACAATGAGCAGTTCTTC. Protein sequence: CASSERLAYNSYNEQFF.

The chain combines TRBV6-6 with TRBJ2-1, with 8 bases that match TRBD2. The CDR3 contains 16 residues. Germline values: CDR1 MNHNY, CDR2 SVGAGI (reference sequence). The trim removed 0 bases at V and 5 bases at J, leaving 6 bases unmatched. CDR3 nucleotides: TGTGCCAGCAGTTACTCGTTGGTAGCGGGGAACAATGAGCAGTTCTTC. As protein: CASSYSLVAGNNEQFF.

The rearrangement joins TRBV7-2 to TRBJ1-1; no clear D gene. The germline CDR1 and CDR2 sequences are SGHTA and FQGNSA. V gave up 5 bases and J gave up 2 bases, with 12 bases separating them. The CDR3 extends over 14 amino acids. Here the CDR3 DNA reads TGTGCCAGCAGCCGAATAGGGTTTAACACTGAAGCTTTCTTT. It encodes CASSRIGFNTEAFF.

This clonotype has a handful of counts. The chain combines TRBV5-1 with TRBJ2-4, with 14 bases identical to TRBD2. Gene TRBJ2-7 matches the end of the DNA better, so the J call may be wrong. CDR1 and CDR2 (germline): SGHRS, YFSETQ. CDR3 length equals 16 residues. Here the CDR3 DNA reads TGCGCCAGCAGCTTGGCGGGACTAGCGGGAGTAGACGAGCAGTACTTC. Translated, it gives CASSLAGLAGVDEQYF.

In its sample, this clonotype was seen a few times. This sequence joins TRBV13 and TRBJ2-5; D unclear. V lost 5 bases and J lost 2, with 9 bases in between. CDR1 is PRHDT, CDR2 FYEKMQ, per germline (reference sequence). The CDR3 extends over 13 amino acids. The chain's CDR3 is CASSVQEQETQYF. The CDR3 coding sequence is TGTGCCAGCAGCGTCCAGGAGCAAGAGACCCAGTACTTC.

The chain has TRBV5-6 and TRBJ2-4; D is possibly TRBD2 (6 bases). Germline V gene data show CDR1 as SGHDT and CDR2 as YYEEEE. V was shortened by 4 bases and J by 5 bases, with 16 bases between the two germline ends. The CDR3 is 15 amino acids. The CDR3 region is CASSGGELMENIQYF. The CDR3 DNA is TGTGCCAGCAGCGGCGGGGAGCTAATGGAAAACATTCAGTACTTC.

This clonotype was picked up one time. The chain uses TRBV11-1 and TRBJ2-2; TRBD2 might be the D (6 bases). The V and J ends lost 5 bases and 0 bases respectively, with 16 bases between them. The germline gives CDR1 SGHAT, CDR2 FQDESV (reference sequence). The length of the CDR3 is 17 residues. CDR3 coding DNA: TGTGCCAGCAGCGCTCCAGGAGGAGGGCCGAACACCGGGGAGCTGTTTTTT. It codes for CASSAPGGGPNTGELFF.

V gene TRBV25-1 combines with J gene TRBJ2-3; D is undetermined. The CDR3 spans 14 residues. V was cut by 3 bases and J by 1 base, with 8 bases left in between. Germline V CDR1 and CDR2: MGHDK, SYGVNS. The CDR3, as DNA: TGTGCCAGCAGTGACGACACCCGCACAGATACGCAGTATTTT. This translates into CASSDDTRTDTQYF.

CDR3 sequence reads: CASSLTGGFWDTEAFF. The CDR3 nucleotides are TGTGCCAGCAGTTTAACAGGGGGCTTCTGGGACACTGAAGCTTTCTTT. The rearrangement uses TRBV12-3 or TRBV12-4 and TRBJ1-1, with TRBD1 matching 9 bases. V dropped 2 bases and J dropped 3; count of bases not matched to a gene: 7. The CDR3 totals 16 residues.

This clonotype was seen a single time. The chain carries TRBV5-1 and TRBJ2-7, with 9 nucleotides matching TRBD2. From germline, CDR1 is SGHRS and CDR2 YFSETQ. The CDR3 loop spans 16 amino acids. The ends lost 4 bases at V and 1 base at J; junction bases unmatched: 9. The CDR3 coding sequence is TGCGCCAGCAGCGCCCTCAAGCGGGGGGATTCCTACGAGCAGTACTTC. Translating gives CASSALKRGDSYEQYF. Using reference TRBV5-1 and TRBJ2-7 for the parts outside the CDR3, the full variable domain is KAGVTQTPRYLIKTRGQQVTLSCSPISGHRSVSWYQQTPGQGLQFLFEYFSETQRNKGNFPGRFSGRQFSNSRSEMNVSTLELGDSALYLCASSALKRGDSYEQYFGPGTRLTVT.

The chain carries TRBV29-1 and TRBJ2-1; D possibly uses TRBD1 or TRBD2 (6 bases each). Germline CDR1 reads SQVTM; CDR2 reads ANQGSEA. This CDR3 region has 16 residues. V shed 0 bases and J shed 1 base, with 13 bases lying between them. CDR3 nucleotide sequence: TGCAGCGTTGAAGATCGCGGGACAAGATCCTACAATGAGCAGTTCTTC. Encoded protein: CSVEDRGTRSYNEQFF.

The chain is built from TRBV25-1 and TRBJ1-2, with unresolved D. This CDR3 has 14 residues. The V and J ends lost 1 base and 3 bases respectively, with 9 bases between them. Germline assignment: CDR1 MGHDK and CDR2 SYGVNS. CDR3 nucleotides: TGTGCCAGCAGTGAATGGGATCGGGACTATGGCTACACCTTC. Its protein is CASSEWDRDYGYTF.

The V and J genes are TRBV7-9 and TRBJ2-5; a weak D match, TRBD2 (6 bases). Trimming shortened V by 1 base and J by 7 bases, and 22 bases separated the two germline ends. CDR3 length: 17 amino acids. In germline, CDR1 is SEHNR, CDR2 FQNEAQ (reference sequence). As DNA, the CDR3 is TGTGCCAGCAGCTTAGAAGGGAGTAGCGGAGACGGGAGGACCCAGTACTTC. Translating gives CASSLEGSSGDGRTQYF.

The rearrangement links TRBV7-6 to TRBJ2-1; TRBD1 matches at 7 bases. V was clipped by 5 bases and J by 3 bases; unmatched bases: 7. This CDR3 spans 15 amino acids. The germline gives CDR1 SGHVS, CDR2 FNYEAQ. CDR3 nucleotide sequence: TGTGCCAGCAGCCCGGATGGGGACAGCTACAATGAGCAGTTCTTC. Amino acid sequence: CASSPDGDSYNEQFF.

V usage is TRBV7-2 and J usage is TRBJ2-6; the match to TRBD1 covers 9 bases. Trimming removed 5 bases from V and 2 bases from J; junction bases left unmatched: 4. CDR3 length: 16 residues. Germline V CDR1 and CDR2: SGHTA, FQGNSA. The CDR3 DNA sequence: TGTGCCAGCAGCCGGGACAGGGTTACTGGGGCCAACGTCCTGACTTTC. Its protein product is CASSRDRVTGANVLTF.

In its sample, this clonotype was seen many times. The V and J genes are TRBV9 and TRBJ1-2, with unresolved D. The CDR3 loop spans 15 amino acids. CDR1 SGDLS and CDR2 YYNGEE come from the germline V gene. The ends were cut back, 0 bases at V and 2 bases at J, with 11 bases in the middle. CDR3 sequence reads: CASSVGAGLNYGYTF. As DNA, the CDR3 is TGTGCCAGCAGCGTAGGGGCAGGTCTAAACTATGGCTACACCTTC.

The CDR3 sequence: CSARGVEGIEAFF. In nucleotides, the CDR3 is TGCAGTGCTAGAGGGGTGGAAGGCATTGAAGCTTTCTTT. The chain carries TRBV20-1 and TRBJ1-1, with D unclear. Germline V gene data show CDR1 as DFQATT and CDR2 as SNEGSKA (reference sequence). V was clipped by 1 base and J by 7 bases, with 13 bases between them. The CDR3 spans 13 residues.

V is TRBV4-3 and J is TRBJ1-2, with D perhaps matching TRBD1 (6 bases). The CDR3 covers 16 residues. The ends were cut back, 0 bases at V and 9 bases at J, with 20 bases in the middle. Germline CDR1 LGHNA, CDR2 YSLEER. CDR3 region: CASSQEGGRNRDSYTF. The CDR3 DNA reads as TGCGCCAGCAGCCAAGAAGGGGGGCGAAACCGGGACAGCTACACCTTC.